The 23 T cell receptor beta chains presented below share a single source sample, sequenced in a study of blood T cell repertoires in COVID-19. The repertoire was sequenced with immunoSEQ multiplex PCR; TCRdb's copy has only in-frame clones and lacks some. The sample comprises about 240,000 clones, roughly 86% of which are singletons, and about 3.5% rests with the top ten. Material for sequencing was PBMCs or T cells enriched from blood (not recorded which). These receptors all come from a woman between 40 and 55 years old with acute COVID-19.

Remarks on this clone: The DNA is left out, because the CDR3 cannot be placed on it with certainty; the CDR3 is given as TCRdb lists it. The V and J genes are TRBV19 and TRBJ2-3; TRBD2, as called in the table, went unchecked against the DNA. Germline V lookup: CDR1 LNHDA, CDR2 SQIVND (reference sequence). Ends included, the CDR3 has 16 residues. The CDR3 region is CASTSGRRGPTDTQYF.

This clone appeared once. The chain recombines TRBV4-1 with TRBJ2-3, with TRBD2 identical over 11 bases. The CDR3 loop spans 17 amino acids. CDR1 and CDR2 (germline): MGHRA, YSYEKL. V lost 2 bases and J lost 3; bases outside the gene matches: 7. The CDR3 loop reads CASSQTTGLAATDTQYF. CDR3 in DNA: TGCGCCAGCAGCCAAACAACGGGACTAGCGGCGACAGATACGCAGTATTTT.

The chain recombines TRBV7-2 with TRBJ2-7; possibly TRBD2 for D (6 bases). V dropped 0 bases and J dropped 2 bases, with 11 bases sitting between them. Germline lookup yields CDR1 SGHTA and CDR2 FQGNSA. CDR3 length: 15 amino acids. The CDR3 protein is CASSLAQGGPYEQYF. CDR3 DNA sequence: TGTGCCAGCAGCTTAGCGCAGGGAGGTCCCTACGAGCAGTACTTC. The full variable domain, in which reference TRBV7-2 and TRBJ2-7 provide the parts outside the CDR3, is GAGVSQSPSNKVTEKGKDVELRCDPISGHTALYWYRQSLGQGLEFLIYFQGNSAPDKSGLPSDRFSAERTGGSVSTLTIQRTQQEDSAVYLCASSLAQGGPYEQYFGPGTRLTVT.

The CDR3 here is CASSEMGTAKANYGYTF. In DNA, the CDR3 is TGTGCCAGCAGTGAAATGGGGACAGCGAAAGCTAACTATGGCTACACCTTC. The chain links TRBV6-1 to TRBJ1-2, with 7 bases identical to TRBD1. The length of the CDR3 is 17 residues. In germline, CDR1 is MNHNS, CDR2 SASEGT. V was pared by 2 bases and J by 0 bases, with 9 bases of the junction left unmatched.

V gene TRBV2 combines with J gene TRBJ2-3; 8 bases line up with TRBD1. The CDR3 contains 14 residues. Looked up from germline, CDR1 is SNHLY and CDR2 is FYNNEI. Trimming took 6 bases from V and 6 from J; bases not matched to a gene: 8. CDR3 protein: CASRRDRNVDTQYF. DNA of the CDR3: TGTGCCAGCAGGAGGGACAGGAACGTGGATACGCAGTATTTT.

The chain links TRBV7-8 to TRBJ2-7; 7 nucleotides match TRBD2. This CDR3 spans 12 amino acids. Germline V CDR1 and CDR2: SGHVS, FQNEAQ. J gave up 0 bases and V 7 bases, and 0 bases lay outside the gene matches. CDR3 in amino acids: CASTSGSYEQYF. The CDR3 DNA is TGTGCCAGCACTAGCGGCTCCTACGAGCAGTACTTC.

This chain uses TRBV2 with TRBJ1-6; 7 nucleotides align to TRBD1. V dropped 2 bases and J dropped 5; count of bases not matched to a gene: 3. Looked up from germline, CDR1 is SNHLY and CDR2 is FYNNEI. This CDR3 contains 15 residues. The CDR3: CASSEQGQHNSPLHF. The CDR3 DNA follows: TGTGCCAGCAGTGAACAGGGACAGCATAATTCACCCCTCCACTTT.

The chain is built from TRBV5-1 and TRBJ1-3; TRBD1 aligns across 7 bases. This CDR3 comprises 16 residues. Germline CDR1 reads SGHRS; CDR2 reads YFSETQ. The V gene end was trimmed by 4 bases and the J gene end by 0 bases; junction bases not matched to a gene: 7. CDR3 protein: CASSLGQASSGNTIYF. CDR3 bases: TGCGCCAGCAGCCTAGGACAGGCTAGCTCTGGAAACACCATATATTTT.

This clone appeared a few times. V is TRBV4-1 and J is TRBJ1-2; D call uncertain. Trimming took 0 bases from V and 4 from J, leaving 3 bases between them. CDR3 size: 12 residues. Germline lookup yields CDR1 MGHRA and CDR2 YSYEKL. The CDR3 nucleotides read TGCGCCAGCAGCCAAGACGTCTATGGCTACACCTTC. This codes for CASSQDVYGYTF.

The chain combines TRBV7-8 with TRBJ1-5, with a weak D call TRBD1 (5 bases). Trimming stripped 5 bases from V and 6 bases from J, with 14 bases between. CDR1 SGHVS and CDR2 FQNEAQ come from the germline V gene. The CDR3 sequence is 14 residues long. CDR3 bases: TGTGCCAGCAGCCTGGACATCACCGGTCAGCCCCAGCATTTT. Amino acids: CASSLDITGQPQHF.

Here the CDR3 DNA reads TGTGCCAGCTCACCCGGACATGGCTCCTACAATGAGCAGTTCTTC. This codes for CASSPGHGSYNEQFF. The gene calls are TRBV18 and TRBJ2-1; maybe TRBD1 (5 bases). This CDR3 has 15 amino acids. The germline V gene encodes CDR1 KGHSH and CDR2 LQKENI. V shed 3 bases and J shed 0 bases, with 9 bases lying between them.

V usage is TRBV10-3 and J usage is TRBJ1-5; no firm D call. The V end lost 2 bases, the J end lost 6 bases, and 5 bases lay between the germline ends. The germline V gene encodes CDR1 ENHRY and CDR2 SYGVKD. This CDR3 has 12 amino acids. CDR3 sequence (DNA): TGTGCCATCAGTGAGGACTTTCAGCCCCAGCATTTT. Translated, it gives CAISEDFQPQHF.

The V call is TRBV7-9, the J call TRBJ2-1; possibly TRBD2 for D (5 bases). Germline V gene lookup returns CDR1 SEHNR and CDR2 FQNEAQ (reference sequence). Trimming left V 0 bases short and J 6 bases short, with 6 bases between. This CDR3 contains 13 residues. CDR3 nucleotide sequence: TGTGCCAGCAGCTTAGCGGCGGGCAATGAGCAGTTCTTC. Protein sequence: CASSLAAGNEQFF.

V gene TRBV30 combines with J gene TRBJ1-1; D remains unclear. The CDR3 runs 13 residues. Trimming stripped 0 bases from V and 5 bases from J, with 10 bases between. CDR1 and CDR2 from the germline V gene are GTSNPN and SVGIG (reference sequence). The CDR3 here is CAWSVYSGTEAFF. The CDR3 DNA reads as TGTGCCTGGAGTGTCTACAGTGGGACTGAAGCTTTCTTT.

This chain links TRBV12-3 or TRBV12-4 with TRBJ1-1; D is unclear. V lost 3 bases to trimming and J lost 4 bases, with 6 bases between them. This CDR3 spans 12 amino acids. CDR3 nucleotides: TGTGCCAGCAGTTTCGTCGTCACTGAAGCTTTCTTT. Its translation is CASSFVVTEAFF.

This clone has just one count. The chain uses TRBV25-1 and TRBJ2-5, with D perhaps TRBD1 (5 bases). CDR3 length equals 14 residues. In germline, CDR1 is MGHDK, CDR2 SYGVNS. V gave up 3 bases and J gave up 1 base, with 9 bases separating them. The CDR3 sequence: CASSEGQAQETQYF. CDR3 bases: TGTGCCAGCAGTGAGGGGCAGGCCCAAGAGACCCAGTACTTC. The whole variable domain, remainder taken from reference TRBV25-1 and TRBJ2-5, is EADIYQTPRYLVIGTGKKITLECSQTMGHDKMYWYQQDPGMELHLIHYSYGVNSTEKGDLSSESTVSRIRTEHFPLTLESARPSHTSQYLCASSEGQAQETQYFGPGTRLLVL.

The chain couples TRBV7-9 to TRBJ1-1, with TRBD1 as a possible D gene (5 bases). There are 14 residues in the CDR3. The V and J ends lost 5 bases and 1 base respectively, with 11 bases between them. Looked up from germline, CDR1 is SEHNR and CDR2 is FQNEAQ (reference sequence). CDR3 DNA sequence: TGTGCCAGCAGCCGGGGGACGTCGAACACTGAAGCTTTCTTT. It is translated as CASSRGTSNTEAFF.

The chain has TRBV14 and TRBJ1-3; no clear D gene. The CDR3 sequence is 14 residues long. CDR1 and CDR2 from the germline V gene are SGHDN and FVKESK. The ends were cut back, 2 bases at V and 0 bases at J, with 5 bases in the middle. CDR3: CASSQQASGNTIYF. DNA of the CDR3: TGTGCCAGCAGCCAACAGGCCTCTGGAAACACCATATATTTT.

This CDR3 reads CASSLGSSSLADSYEQYF. The CDR3 region has the DNA TGTGCCAGCAGCTTAGGAAGTTCCTCCCTAGCCGACTCCTACGAGCAGTACTTC. This rearrangement joins TRBV7-6 to TRBJ2-7; TRBD2 is a possible D gene (5 bases). V was shortened by 1 base and J by 0 bases, with 19 bases between the two germline ends. Germline V gives CDR1 SGHVS, CDR2 FNYEAQ. This CDR3 comprises 18 residues.

The rearrangement uses TRBV2 and TRBJ2-7; no reliable D call. The CDR3 runs to 13 residues. From germline, CDR1 is SNHLY and CDR2 FYNNEI. Trimming left V 7 bases short and J 2 bases short, with 12 bases between. Here the CDR3 DNA reads TGTGCCAGCAAGCTAGATGATCCCTACGAGCAGTACTTC. Translation gives CASKLDDPYEQYF.

The chain is built from TRBV6-5 and TRBJ2-3; 14 bases are shared with TRBD2. The germline gives CDR1 MNHEY, CDR2 SVGAGI. The CDR3 covers 15 residues. V lost 7 bases and J lost 4; bases outside the gene matches: 4. The CDR3 nucleotides read TGTGCCAGCAAGACTAGCGGGAGGGCCGCAGATACGCAGTATTTT. Translated: CASKTSGRAADTQYF.

This sequence joins TRBV13 and TRBJ2-5; 11 bases are shared with TRBD2. Germline values: CDR1 PRHDT, CDR2 FYEKMQ (reference sequence). CDR3 length: 15 amino acids. The junction had 6 bases not matched to a gene; V was cut back by 5 bases and J by 4 bases. In DNA form, the CDR3 reads TGTGCCAGCAGCCAACTAGCGGGAGCGGGAGAGACCCAGTACTTC. Amino acids: CASSQLAGAGETQYF.

This clone appeared once. The rearrangement joins TRBV2 to TRBJ1-3; no reliable D call. Looked up from germline, CDR1 is SNHLY and CDR2 is FYNNEI. V shed 3 bases and J shed 0 bases, with 6 bases lying between them. The CDR3 has 14 residues. The DNA of the CDR3 is TGTGCCAGCAGTGAGATCAGCTCTGGAAACACCATATATTTT. The encoded protein is CASSEISSGNTIYF.